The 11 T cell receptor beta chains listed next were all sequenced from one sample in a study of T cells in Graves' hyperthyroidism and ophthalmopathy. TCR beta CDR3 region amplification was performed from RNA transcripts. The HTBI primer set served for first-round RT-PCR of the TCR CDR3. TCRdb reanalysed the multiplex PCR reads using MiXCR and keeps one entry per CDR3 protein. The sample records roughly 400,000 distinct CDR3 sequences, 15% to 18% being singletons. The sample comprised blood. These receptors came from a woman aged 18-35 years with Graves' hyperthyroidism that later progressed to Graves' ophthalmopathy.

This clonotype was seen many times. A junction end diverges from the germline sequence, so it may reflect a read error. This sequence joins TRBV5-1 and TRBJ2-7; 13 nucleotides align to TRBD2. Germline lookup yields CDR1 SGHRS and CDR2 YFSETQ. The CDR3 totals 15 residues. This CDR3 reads CASSPRTSGSYEQYF. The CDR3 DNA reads TGTGCCAGCAGTCCCCGGACTAGCGGGAGTTACGAGCAGTACTTC.

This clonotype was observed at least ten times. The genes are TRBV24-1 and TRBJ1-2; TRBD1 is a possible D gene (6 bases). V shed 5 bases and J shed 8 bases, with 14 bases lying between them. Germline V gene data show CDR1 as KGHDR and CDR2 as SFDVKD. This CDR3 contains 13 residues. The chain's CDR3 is CATSAGARTGYTF. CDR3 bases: TGTGCCACCAGTGCGGGGGCAAGGACGGGCTACACCTTC.

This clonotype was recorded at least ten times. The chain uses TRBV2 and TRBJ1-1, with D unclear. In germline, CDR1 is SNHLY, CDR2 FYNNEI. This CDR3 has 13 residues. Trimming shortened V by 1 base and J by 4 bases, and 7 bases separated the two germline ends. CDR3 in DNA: TGTGCCAGCAGTGAAGGCGGGATCACTGAAGCTTTCTTT. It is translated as CASSEGGITEAFF.

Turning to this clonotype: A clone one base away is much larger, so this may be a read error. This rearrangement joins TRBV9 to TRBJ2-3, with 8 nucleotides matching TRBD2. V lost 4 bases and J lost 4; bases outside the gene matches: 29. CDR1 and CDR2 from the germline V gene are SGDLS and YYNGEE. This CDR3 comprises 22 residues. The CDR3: CASSLNRRGLVPSGRSADTQYF. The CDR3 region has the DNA TGTGCCAGCAGCCTGAACAGGAGGGGCCTGGTGCCAAGCGGGAGAAGCGCAGATACGCAGTATTTT.

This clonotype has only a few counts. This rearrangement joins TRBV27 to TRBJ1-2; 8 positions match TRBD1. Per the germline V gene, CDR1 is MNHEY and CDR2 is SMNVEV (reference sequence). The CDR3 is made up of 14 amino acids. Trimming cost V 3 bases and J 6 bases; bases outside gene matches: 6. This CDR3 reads CASSFLDRGDGYTF. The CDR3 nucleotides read TGTGCCAGCAGTTTCCTTGACAGGGGTGATGGCTACACCTTC.

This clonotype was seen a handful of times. CDR3 protein: CASSQEQRQLLYGYTF. DNA for the CDR3: TGCGCCAGCAGCCAAGAACAGAGACAGTTACTCTATGGCTACACCTTC. The chain joins TRBV4-1 to TRBJ1-2, with D maybe TRBD1 (5 bases). The CDR3 extends over 16 amino acids. The germline gives CDR1 MGHRA, CDR2 YSYEKL. With 0 bases removed from V and 4 bases from J, the gap between germline ends came to 15 bases.

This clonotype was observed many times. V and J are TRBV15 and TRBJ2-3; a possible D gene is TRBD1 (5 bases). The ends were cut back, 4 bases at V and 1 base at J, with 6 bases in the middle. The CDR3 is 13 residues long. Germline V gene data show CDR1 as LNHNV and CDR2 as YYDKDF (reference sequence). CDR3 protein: CATSTRGTDTQYF. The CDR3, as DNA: TGTGCCACCAGCACCAGGGGCACAGATACGCAGTATTTT.

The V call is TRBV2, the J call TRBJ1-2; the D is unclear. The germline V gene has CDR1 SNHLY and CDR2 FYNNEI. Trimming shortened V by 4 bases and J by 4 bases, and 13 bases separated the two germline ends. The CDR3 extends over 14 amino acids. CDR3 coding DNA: TGTGCCAGCAGTGGGGAACCGGGCCCCTATGGCTACACCTTC. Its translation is CASSGEPGPYGYTF.

CDR3 nucleotide sequence: TGTGCCAGCAGTTTAAGGGTCGGGACTTCGCAGTTCTTC. Protein: CASSLRVGTSQFF. J is TRBJ2-1 and V is TRBV12-3 or TRBV12-4; D is possibly TRBD2 (6 bases). The CDR3 sequence is 13 residues long. V lost 2 bases and J 12 bases, leaving 14 bases between the germline ends.

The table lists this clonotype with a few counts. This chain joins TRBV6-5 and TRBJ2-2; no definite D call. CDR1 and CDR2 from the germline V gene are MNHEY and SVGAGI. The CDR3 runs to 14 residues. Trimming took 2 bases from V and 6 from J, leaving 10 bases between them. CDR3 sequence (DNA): TGTGCCAGCAGTTACCAGGTTCCGGCCGGGGAGCTGTTTTTT. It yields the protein CASSYQVPAGELFF.

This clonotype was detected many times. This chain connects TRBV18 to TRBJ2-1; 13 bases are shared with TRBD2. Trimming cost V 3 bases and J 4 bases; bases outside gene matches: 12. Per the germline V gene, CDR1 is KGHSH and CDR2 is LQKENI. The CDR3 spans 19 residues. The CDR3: CASSPGGTSGIDRYNEQFF. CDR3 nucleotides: TGTGCCAGCTCACCGGGTGGGACTAGCGGGATCGATAGATACAATGAGCAGTTCTTC.